The 11 T cell receptor beta chains below come from one sample, sequenced in a study of PD-L1 blockade in urothelial cancer. The data were produced by immunoSEQ multiplex PCR, yet TCRdb's version contains in-frame clones alone and is incomplete. Seen here are tens of thousands of clones, around 90% observed once, and the top ten hold roughly 0.8%. The time point denotes: peripheral blood 6 weeks after treatment start. Sequencing used PBMCs, obtained around atezolizumab (anti-PD-L1) treatment. These receptors all come from a woman older than 75 with urothelial cancer.

The V gene is TRBV7-2, the J gene TRBJ2-5; 8 bases line up with TRBD1. Trimming took 5 bases from V and 4 from J; bases not matched to a gene: 6. The CDR3 totals 14 residues. The germline V gene encodes CDR1 SGHTA and CDR2 FQGNSA. CDR3 bases: TGTGCCAGCAGCCGAGACAGGGGCCTAGAGACCCAGTACTTC. Encoded protein: CASSRDRGLETQYF.

The chain uses TRBV6-5 and TRBJ2-5; tentatively, D is TRBD2 (6 bases). Germline V gives CDR1 MNHEY, CDR2 SVGAGI. V dropped 4 bases and J dropped 1 base, with 16 bases sitting between them. This CDR3 contains 16 residues. The CDR3 DNA is TGTGCCAGCAGTTTTGGGACTCCCACAGGCCAAGAGACCCAGTACTTC. Translation gives CASSFGTPTGQETQYF.

V gene TRBV28 combines with J gene TRBJ1-2, with TRBD1 as a possible D gene (5 bases). Germline V gene lookup returns CDR1 MDHEN and CDR2 SYDVKM. This CDR3 region has 13 residues. V was pared by 1 base and J by 4 bases, with 7 bases between. The CDR3 is CASSLSGFYGYTF. The CDR3 DNA reads TGTGCCAGCAGTTTATCAGGGTTCTATGGCTACACCTTC.

The chain has TRBV5-6 and TRBJ1-1, with D perhaps TRBD1 (5 bases). The germline gives CDR1 SGHDT, CDR2 YYEEEE. The CDR3 totals 12 residues. Trimming pared 1 base from V and 9 bases from J, leaving 10 bases between. The CDR3 reads CASSLSGGQAFF. The DNA of the CDR3 is TGTGCCAGCAGCTTGTCGGGGGGACAAGCTTTCTTT.

V usage is TRBV10-1 and J usage is TRBJ1-1; D may be TRBD1 (5 bases). Germline CDR1 and CDR2: WNHNN and SYGVQD (reference sequence). The V gene lost 3 bases and the J gene lost 8 bases, with 19 bases spanning the gap. This CDR3 contains 15 residues. The CDR3 DNA is TGCGCCAGCAGTGATTTTGAGGGGAGGCGAGCGGAAGCTTTCTTT. Translating it yields CASSDFEGRRAEAFF.

The chain has TRBV28 and TRBJ1-1; D call uncertain. The V and J ends lost 2 bases and 4 bases respectively, with 11 bases between them. The CDR3 loop spans 14 amino acids. Germline V gene data show CDR1 as MDHEN and CDR2 as SYDVKM. The CDR3 nucleotides read TGTGCCAGCAGTTTACCAGCCGGCGGCACTGAAGCTTTCTTT. It codes for CASSLPAGGTEAFF.

This clone was observed a single time. The chain is built from TRBV10-1 and TRBJ2-5; 13 nucleotides agree with TRBD2. The CDR3 is 16 residues long. Per the germline V gene, CDR1 is WNHNN and CDR2 is SYGVQD (reference sequence). V lost 2 bases to trimming and J lost 5 bases; unmatched junction nucleotides: 5. The CDR3 DNA sequence: TGCGCCAGCAGTGAGGGACTAGCGGGAGTAGGTGAGACCCAGTACTTC. Translating it yields CASSEGLAGVGETQYF.

This clone was seen a handful of times. The genes are TRBV5-1 and TRBJ2-3; 9 bases are shared with TRBD2. This CDR3 is built from 16 residues. The ends lost 0 bases at V and 3 bases at J; junction bases unmatched: 5. Germline lookup yields CDR1 SGHRS and CDR2 YFSETQ. The CDR3 coding sequence is TGCGCCAGCAGCTTGGAAGCGGGGGGCGCGACAGATACGCAGTATTTT. This encodes CASSLEAGGATDTQYF.

The rearrangement links TRBV27 to TRBJ2-7; 10 bases align to TRBD1. The CDR3 totals 14 residues. Germline V lookup: CDR1 MNHEY, CDR2 SMNVEV (reference sequence). The V segment lost 8 bases and the J segment 4 bases; nucleotides outside the gene matches: 8. For the CDR3, the DNA is TGTGCCAGCGGAACAGGACAGGGGGTATACGAGCAGTACTTC. Its translation: CASGTGQGVYEQYF.

The chain employs TRBV9 and TRBJ2-3, with 7 bases lining up with TRBD2. The V segment lost 0 bases and the J segment 1 base; nucleotides outside the gene matches: 5. This CDR3 contains 16 residues. Germline assignment: CDR1 SGDLS and CDR2 YYNGEE. This CDR3 is CASSVVAAGGTDTQYF. DNA for the CDR3: TGTGCCAGCAGCGTAGTCGCGGCGGGGGGCACAGATACGCAGTATTTT.

The chain employs TRBV11-2 and TRBJ1-2; no reliable D call. This CDR3 contains 15 residues. Germline V gives CDR1 SGHAT, CDR2 FQNNGV. The germline V and J ends were trimmed by 4 bases and 7 bases, with 19 bases remaining between them. CDR3 loop: CASSSHGVSSGGYTF. The CDR3, as DNA: TGTGCCAGCAGCTCACACGGGGTATCCTCCGGTGGCTACACCTTC.